This TCR beta chain derives from a study of cytomegalovirus exposure and HLA in healthy donors. This CDR3 spans 15 amino acids. Trimming removed 4 bases at V and 4 bases at J, with 16 bases between. Germline V gene data show CDR1 as MDHEN and CDR2 as SYDVKM. This clone occurred once. The antigen remains unidentified. In the PCR, 60 Vbeta and 13 Jbeta primers were used. TCRdb's copy holds only in-frame clones and misses some; the assay was immunoSEQ multiplex PCR. The sample records 130,000 to 150,000 clones, more than 75% being singletons. Study-level points and caveats: In a later analysis, TCR association rates varied by HLA locus: DRB1 most, HLA-C fewest.

Sequenced input: PBMCs. This rearrangement joins TRBV28 to TRBJ2-5, with D possibly being TRBD1 (5 bases). This TCR was sampled from a male donor in good health and CMV-seronegative. This CDR3 reads CASSSTGASRETQYF. Here the CDR3 DNA reads TGTGCCAGCAGTTCCACAGGCGCGTCAAGAGAGACCCAGTACTTC.